This is a list of T cell receptor beta chains from one sample in a study of T cell clones after liver transplantation. Using immunoSEQ multiplex PCR, the repertoire was profiled, and TCRdb retains in-frame clones only, with some absent. The table records approximately 75,000 clones, 80% of them present only once. Source: CD4+ T cells from blood, taken 12 months after liver transplant. The receptors originated from a human patient who received a liver transplant. Some T cells may trace back to the graft donor. Each CDR3 is given with its conserved first and last residue. D genes are given only for firm matches. Size values are once, few and many counts, or a class for expanded clones, and some rows have none.

V gene	J gene	D gene	clone size	CDR3 protein	CDR3 DNA
TRBV4-3	TRBJ1-1	.	.	CASSLQGMNTEAFF	TGCGCCAGCAGCCTGCAGGGTATGAACACTGAAGCTTTCTTT
TRBV28	TRBJ1-1	.	once	CASSPGTGHTEAFF	TGTGCCAGCAGTCCCGGGACGGGGCACACTGAAGCTTTCTTT
TRBV11-2	TRBJ1-3	.	.	CASSLVGISGNTIYF	TGTGCCAGCAGCTTAGTTGGCATCTCTGGAAACACCATATATTTT
TRBV11-2	TRBJ2-7	.	.	CASSLERGPSYEQYF	TGTGCCAGCAGCTTAGAGCGGGGACCCTCCTACGAGCAGTACTTC
TRBV7-9	TRBJ1-2	.	once	CASRHDRDANYGYTF	TGTGCCAGCAGACACGACAGAGACGCTAACTATGGCTACACCTTC
TRBV30	TRBJ1-1	.	few	CAWSFRPTEAFF	TGTGCCTGGAGTTTCCGACCCACTGAAGCTTTCTTT
TRBV7-9	TRBJ1-3	.	.	CASSLIGGSSGNTIYF	TGTGCCAGCAGCTTAATTGGGGGCAGCTCTGGAAACACCATATATTTT
TRBV29-1	TRBJ1-4	.	.	CSVSTTGENEKLFF	TGCAGCGTTTCGACGACAGGCGAGAATGAAAAACTGTTTTTT
TRBV5-6	TRBJ2-7	TRBD1	.	CASSLTGGGPYEQYF	TGTGCCAGCAGCTTAACAGGGGGTGGACCCTACGAGCAGTACTTC
TRBV27	TRBJ2-7	.	.	CASSLSVGGPYEQYF	TGTGCCAGCAGTTTATCGGTGGGGGGGCCCTACGAGCAGTACTTC
TRBV11-2	TRBJ2-2	TRBD2	.	CASSFTSGSRTGELFF	TGTGCCAGCAGCTTTACTAGCGGGAGCCGGACCGGGGAGCTGTTTTTT
TRBV6-1	TRBJ2-2	.	.	CASILTGNTGELFF	TGTGCCAGCATATTGACAGGGAACACCGGGGAGCTGTTTTTT
TRBV7-3	TRBJ2-3	TRBD2	few	CASSWEGFTDTQYF	TGTGCCAGCAGCTGGGAGGGATTCACAGATACGCAGTATTTT
TRBV2	TRBJ1-1	.	.	CASSEYRASTEAFF	TGTGCCAGCAGTGAATACAGGGCTAGCACTGAAGCTTTCTTT
TRBV15	TRBJ1-4	.	once	CATSRGEAGDEKLFF	TGTGCCACCAGCAGAGGTGAAGCAGGCGATGAAAAACTGTTTTTT
TRBV27	TRBJ2-3	.	.	CASSFKSTDTQYF	TGTGCCAGCAGTTTTAAGTCCACAGATACGCAGTATTTT
TRBV5-6	TRBJ2-1	.	.	CASRRGTQGNEQFF	TGTGCCAGCAGGCGCGGGACTCAAGGGAATGAGCAGTTCTTC
TRBV7-2	TRBJ2-7	TRBD2	.	CASSSRTSGGASYEQYF	TGTGCCAGCAGCTCTCGGACTAGCGGAGGAGCGTCCTACGAGCAGTACTTC
TRBV29-1	TRBJ2-7	.	.	CSARWGPAEQYF	TGCAGCGCTAGGTGGGGGCCCGCCGAGCAGTACTTC
TRBV27	TRBJ1-5	TRBD1	once	CASRRQGASQPQHF	TGTGCCAGCAGAAGACAGGGGGCGAGTCAGCCCCAGCATTTT
TRBV18	TRBJ2-3	.	.	CASSPGLLDTQYF	TGTGCCAGCTCACCGGGACTCCTGGATACGCAGTATTTT
TRBV5-1	TRBJ2-3	TRBD2	once	CASSPGLAGRTDTQYF	TGCGCCAGCAGCCCGGGACTAGCGGGCCGCACAGATACGCAGTATTTT
TRBV27	TRBJ2-3	.	.	CASSPRPDSTDTQYF	TGTGCCAGCAGTCCAAGACCGGATAGCACAGATACGCAGTATTTT
TRBV18	TRBJ2-2	.	.	CASSPQGPPGELFF	TGTGCCAGCTCACCACAGGGTCCGCCGGGGGAGCTGTTTTTT
TRBV5-6	TRBJ2-4	.	.	CASSWGNLAKNIQYF	TGTGCCAGCAGCTGGGGAAACCTAGCCAAAAACATTCAGTACTTC
TRBV6-5	TRBJ2-3	.	once	CASHSVGTDTQYF	TGTGCCAGCCACAGTGTAGGCACAGATACGCAGTATTTT
TRBV2	TRBJ1-1	.	once	CASSSDRNTEAFF	TGTGCCAGCAGTTCGGACAGAAACACTGAAGCTTTCTTT
TRBV28	TRBJ1-5	.	.	CASSLILGGWTQTGISNQPQHF	TGTGCCAGCAGTTTAATATTAGGCGGATGGACCCAGACGGGAATCAGCAATCAGCCCCAGCATTTT
TRBV5-1	TRBJ1-4	.	.	CASSLGGRPNEKLFF	TGCGCCAGCAGCTTGGGTGGGAGACCTAATGAAAAACTGTTTTTT
TRBV28	TRBJ2-4	.	.	CASSLHGSAAKNIQYF	TGTGCCAGCAGTTTGCACGGGAGCGCGGCCAAAAACATTCAGTACTTC
TRBV19	TRBJ2-4	TRBD1	.	CASSILAGGAKNIQYF	TGTGCCAGTAGTATCTTGGCAGGGGGAGCCAAAAACATTCAGTACTTC
TRBV6-5	TRBJ2-4	TRBD1	.	CASSFQGAGAKNIQYF	TGTGCCAGCAGTTTCCAGGGGGCTGGCGCCAAAAACATTCAGTACTTC
TRBV9	TRBJ2-3	.	.	CASSVRTADTQYF	TGTGCCAGCAGCGTACGGACTGCAGATACGCAGTATTTT
TRBV5-1	TRBJ2-3	TRBD2	.	CASSRGESTDTQYF	TGCGCCAGCAGCCGGGGGGAAAGCACAGATACGCAGTATTTT
TRBV5-1	TRBJ2-3	TRBD1	.	CASSLVGQATDTQYF	TGCGCCAGCAGCTTGGTGGGACAGGCGACAGATACGCAGTATTTT
TRBV29-1	TRBJ2-5	.	.	CSVGHSGRETQYF	TGCAGCGTTGGGCACTCGGGGCGGGAGACCCAGTACTTC
TRBV5-1	TRBJ2-7	.	.	CASSLGQTSYEQYF	TGCGCCAGCAGCTTGGGACAGACTTCCTACGAGCAGTACTTC